This TCR beta chain is from a study of identical twins. TCRdb reanalysed the 5' RACE reads using MiXCR and keeps one entry per CDR3 protein. The table shows roughly 1,500,000 distinct CDR3 sequences, with less than 40% occurring only once. Points from the study as a whole: Out-of-frame alpha sequences that twins shared showed excess low generation probability.

On this clonotype itself: Antigen unknown.

This CDR3 spans 11 amino acids. CDR1 and CDR2 from the germline V gene are LNHDA and SQIVND (reference sequence). V lost 1 base, J lost 14 bases, and 9 bases lay in between. The clonotype was recovered from a newborn girl in good health. Sequenced sample: cord blood. The chain is built from TRBV19 and TRBJ2-1; tentative D call: TRBD1 (5 bases). The CDR3 DNA is TGTGCCAGTAGTATAGGGACACTGGAGTTCTTC. Translating gives CASSIGTLEFF.